These 10 T cell receptor beta chains share one sample of origin, sequenced in a study of cytomegalovirus exposure and HLA in healthy donors. Clones were read by immunoSEQ multiplex PCR, and TCRdb kept only the in-frame ones, dropping some. Among some 68,000 clones listed, about 94% were seen once. The sequenced sample was PBMCs. The receptors originated from a man aged 18 to 30 in good health and CMV-seropositive.

This clone was counted once. The chain carries TRBV5-1 and TRBJ2-5; tentative D call: TRBD2 (7 bases). The ends were cut back, 4 bases at V and 2 bases at J, with 18 bases in the middle. Germline V gene lookup returns CDR1 SGHRS and CDR2 YFSETQ. The CDR3 is 16 residues long. CDR3 protein: CASSPMGGGLQETQYF. CDR3 nucleotide sequence: TGCGCCAGCAGCCCTATGGGGGGGGGCTTACAAGAGACCCAGTACTTC.

V usage is TRBV19 and J usage is TRBJ2-5; 8 positions agree with TRBD1. V gave up 6 bases and J gave up 4 bases; unmatched junction bases: 19. Germline lookup yields CDR1 LNHDA and CDR2 SQIVND (reference sequence). The CDR3 has 18 residues. CDR3 coding DNA: TGTGCCAGTAGCCTCAGGGGCACGGGACAGGCGGGTAGAGAGACCCAGTACTTC. It yields the protein CASSLRGTGQAGRETQYF.

This clone occurred once. The chain has TRBV5-1 and TRBJ2-5; TRBD1 matches at 8 bases. The CDR3 extends over 16 amino acids. V shed 0 bases, J shed 5 bases, and the junction held 9 bases outside the gene matches. Germline CDR1 and CDR2: SGHRS and YFSETQ. The CDR3 here is CASSLAGQGAEETQYF. CDR3 sequence (DNA): TGCGCCAGCAGCTTGGCGGGGCAGGGGGCGGAGGAGACCCAGTACTTC.

V and J are TRBV10-2 and TRBJ2-1; D is possibly TRBD2 (5 bases). CDR1 and CDR2 (germline): WSHSY, SAAADI. The CDR3 totals 15 residues. V lost 7 bases, J lost 7 bases, and 20 bases lay in between. In DNA form, the CDR3 reads TGCGCCAGCATTCGAGATCGGGCGGGTTGGAATGAGCAGTTCTTC. Translating it yields CASIRDRAGWNEQFF.

The CDR3, as DNA: TGTGCCATCAGTGAATTTGAGAGCTCCTACGAGCAGTACTTC. Protein: CAISEFESSYEQYF. The chain uses TRBV10-3 and TRBJ2-7; D is uncertain. The CDR3 has 14 residues. Trimming pared 3 bases from V and 0 bases from J, leaving 9 bases between. Per germline, CDR1 ENHRY and CDR2 SYGVKD.

The chain links TRBV18 to TRBJ2-2, with a weak D call TRBD2 (6 bases). V lost 6 bases and J 2 bases, leaving 16 bases between the germline ends. Germline V gene lookup returns CDR1 KGHSH and CDR2 LQKENI. The CDR3 extends over 16 amino acids. CDR3 bases: TGTGCCAGCTCCCCCGAGGGAGGACGTAACACCGGGGAGCTGTTTTTT. This encodes CASSPEGGRNTGELFF.

The V gene is TRBV14, the J gene TRBJ2-4; TRBD1 matches at 7 bases. Germline values: CDR1 SGHDN, CDR2 FVKESK. CDR3 length: 16 amino acids. V trimming: 6 bases; J trimming: 4 bases; junction bases outside the gene matches: 12. The CDR3 DNA reads TGTGCCAGCAGTCAAAACAGGGGCGTTCGGAAAAACATTCAGTACTTC. As protein: CASSQNRGVRKNIQYF.

The V and J genes are TRBV4-1 and TRBJ2-1, with D unresolved. V was cut by 0 bases and J by 3 bases, with 3 bases left in between. The CDR3 length is 13 residues. Germline CDR1 reads MGHRA; CDR2 reads YSYEKL. The CDR3 DNA reads as TGCGCCAGCAGCCAAGATCTCTACAATGAGCAGTTCTTC. This translates into CASSQDLYNEQFF.

The J gene is TRBJ2-7, the V gene TRBV21-1; no DNA check was done on the table's D call, TRBD2. TRBV21-1 is a documented pseudogene. The CDR3 covers 12 residues. This CDR3 is CASIQASYEQYF. For the CDR3, the DNA is TGTGCCAGCATTCAAGCCTCCTACGAGCAGTACTTC.

The CDR3 region has the DNA TGTGCCAGCAGTCCCCCATTCCGGGACAGGGATCAGCCCCAGCATTTT. Protein product: CASSPPFRDRDQPQHF. The chain recombines TRBV28 with TRBJ1-5; 9 nucleotides align to TRBD1. The CDR3 consists of 16 residues. Germline V gives CDR1 MDHEN, CDR2 SYDVKM. J was trimmed by 5 bases and V by 5 bases; bases with no gene match: 10. The entire variable domain, with the rest obtained from reference TRBV28 and TRBJ1-5, is as follows: DVKVTQSSRYLVKRTGEKVFLECVQDMDHENMFWYRQDPGLGLRLIYFSYDVKMKEKGDIPEGYSVSREKKERFSLILESASTNQTSMYLCASSPPFRDRDQPQHFGDGTRLSIL.